The 23 T cell receptor beta chains below were found in one sample sequenced in a study of human T cells and chemical hapten exposure. As for time point: patch test 1, 2 weeks after DPC sensitization. Treatment indicated: therapeutic diphenylcyclopropenone sensitization with weekly scalp DPC. TCRdb called the RACE reads again in MiXCR, with one record for every CDR3 protein. The sample lists 180,000 or so distinct CDR3 sequences; 20% to 25% were seen once. Sequencing was performed on whole blood, taken in connection with sensitization to the hapten diphenylcyclopropenone (DPC). The receptors derive from a woman between 45 and 65 years old with alopecia areata. Some clones in this sample may be carry-over from other donors' samples.

This sequence joins TRBV2 and TRBJ1-6, with no clear D. This CDR3 comprises 14 residues. The germline V gene has CDR1 SNHLY and CDR2 FYNNEI. Trimming left V 3 bases short and J 10 bases short, with 13 bases between. CDR3 residues: CASSDSPPTSPLHF. For the CDR3, the DNA is TGTGCCAGCAGTGACAGCCCGCCAACCTCACCCCTCCACTTT. The whole variable domain, filled in from reference TRBV2 and TRBJ1-6, reads EPEVTQTPSHQVTQMGQEVILRCVPISNHLYFYWYRQILGQKVEFLVSFYNNEISEKSEIFDDQFSVERPDGSNFTLKIRSTKLEDSAMYFCASSDSPPTSPLHFGNGTRLTVT.

In its sample, this clonotype was seen a few times. This chain connects TRBV6-5 to TRBJ1-4; 8 positions match TRBD1. V shed 5 bases and J 8 bases; nucleotides not matched to a gene: 7. The CDR3 extends over 14 amino acids. Germline loops: CDR1 MNHEY, CDR2 SVGAGI. CDR3 loop: CASSRQGKGEKLFF. In nucleotides, the CDR3 is TGTGCCAGCAGTCGACAGGGGAAAGGGGAAAAACTGTTTTTT.

This clonotype was detected a few times. This rearrangement joins TRBV29-1 to TRBJ1-1, with D unclear. V was shortened by 5 bases and J by 7 bases, with 8 bases between the two germline ends. CDR1 SQVTM and CDR2 ANQGSEA come from the germline V gene. The CDR3 is 10 residues long. Here the CDR3 DNA reads TGCAGCGTTAGCGTAAGTGAAGCTTTCTTT. Translating gives CSVSVSEAFF.

This clonotype has only a few counts. The rearrangement links TRBV29-1 to TRBJ2-1; 13 nucleotides align to TRBD2. This CDR3 contains 20 residues. After removal of 7 bases from V and 3 bases from J, the junction contained 21 bases not matched to a gene. CDR1 and CDR2 from the germline V gene are SQVTM and ANQGSEA. This CDR3 is CSARPTGSRLAGGFYNEQFF. The CDR3 coding sequence is TGCAGCGCCAGACCGACAGGGTCTAGACTAGCGGGAGGCTTCTACAATGAGCAGTTCTTC.

The V and J genes are TRBV6-1 and TRBJ2-7; the D gene could be TRBD1 or TRBD2 (5 bases each). Germline values: CDR1 MNHNS, CDR2 SASEGT. This CDR3 has 16 residues. Trimming removed 6 bases at V and 7 bases at J, with 25 bases between. In DNA form, the CDR3 reads TGTGCCAGCAGGGGTCAGTGGGGACGGGCGTCGGAAGAGCAGTACTTC. The encoded protein is CASRGQWGRASEEQYF.

The chain recombines TRBV9 with TRBJ2-3; TRBD2 aligns across 7 bases. CDR3 length equals 15 residues. The germline gives CDR1 SGDLS, CDR2 YYNGEE. V lost 0 bases, J lost 3 bases, and 4 bases stayed unmatched. For the CDR3, the DNA is TGTGCCAGCAGCGTAGGCGGGAGAGGGACAGATACGCAGTATTTT. Translating it yields CASSVGGRGTDTQYF.

This clonotype was seen a few times. The chain has TRBV7-2 and TRBJ2-1, with 7 nucleotides matching TRBD2. The CDR3 runs to 10 residues. V lost 4 bases and J lost 14; bases outside the gene matches: 2. CDR1 and CDR2 (germline): SGHTA, FQGNSA. CDR3 amino acids: CASSSRGEFF. In DNA, the CDR3 is TGTGCCAGCAGCTCCCGGGGGGAGTTCTTC. The variable domain in full, completed from reference TRBV7-2 and TRBJ2-1, reads GAGVSQSPSNKVTEKGKDVELRCDPISGHTALYWYRQSLGQGLEFLIYFQGNSAPDKSGLPSDRFSAERTGGSVSTLTIQRTQQEDSAVYLCASSSRGEFFGPGTRLTVL.

The chain combines TRBV10-3 with TRBJ1-3; TRBD1 might be the D (6 bases). The V gene's germline CDR1 is ENHRY and CDR2 SYGVKD. Trimming removed 5 bases from V and 4 bases from J, with 15 bases in between. This CDR3 spans 15 amino acids. The CDR3 reads CAISQATGQGNTIYF. CDR3 nucleotides: TGTGCCATCAGTCAAGCAACAGGACAGGGAAACACCATATATTTT.

At least ten counts were recorded for this clonotype. A read error may produce the germline difference seen at one junction end. The rearrangement joins TRBV5-1 to TRBJ1-1; D is undetermined. From germline, CDR1 is SGHRS and CDR2 YFSETQ. This CDR3 has 13 amino acids. CDR3 DNA: TGTGCCAGCAGCTTAGAGATGAACACTGAAGCTTTCTTT. The encoded protein is CASSLEMNTEAFF.

J is TRBJ2-1 and V is TRBV5-1, with 8 bases lining up with TRBD1. The CDR3 has 13 amino acids. Germline loops: CDR1 SGHRS, CDR2 YFSETQ. Germline trimming cut 4 bases from V and 8 bases from J; bases unmatched to any gene: 5. The CDR3 region has the DNA TGCGCCAGCAGCGCGGACAGGGTCGATGAGCAGTTCTTC. Translation gives CASSADRVDEQFF.

This clonotype has only a few counts. This sequence joins TRBV20-1 and TRBJ2-1; 11 bases line up with TRBD2. Per the germline V gene, CDR1 is DFQATT and CDR2 is SNEGSKA (reference sequence). The J segment lost 7 bases and the V segment lost 0 bases, leaving 8 bases of the junction unmatched. CDR3 length: 16 amino acids. The DNA for the CDR3 is TGCAGTGCTAGAGATAGCGGGAGGGTTGAGGGGAATGAGCAGTTCTTC. It is translated as CSARDSGRVEGNEQFF.

The chain recombines TRBV29-1 with TRBJ2-1; 8 nucleotides line up with TRBD2. This CDR3 is built from 14 residues. V lost 6 bases, J lost 7 bases, and 11 bases stayed unmatched. Germline CDR1 reads SQVTM; CDR2 reads ANQGSEA. CDR3 protein: CSVPSGRGGNEQFF. As DNA, the CDR3 is TGCAGCGTGCCCAGCGGGAGAGGGGGGAATGAGCAGTTCTTC.

The chain couples TRBV10-3 to TRBJ2-2, with 9 bases matching TRBD1. The V segment lost 11 bases and the J segment 2 bases; nucleotides outside the gene matches: 9. The CDR3 extends over 15 amino acids. The germline CDR1 and CDR2 sequences are ENHRY and SYGVKD. In DNA form, the CDR3 reads TGTGCCGTCCGGTTGGACAGGGGTAACACCGGGGAGCTGTTTTTT. The encoded protein is CAVRLDRGNTGELFF.

The genes are TRBV6-2 or TRBV6-3 and TRBJ2-3; 10 nucleotides line up with TRBD2. The trim removed 2 bases at V and 6 bases at J, leaving 8 bases unmatched. The V gene's germline CDR1 is MNHEY and CDR2 SVGEGT. This CDR3 comprises 16 residues. The CDR3 DNA follows: TGTGCCAGCAGTTACCTGAGCGGGAGGGCCTTGGATACGCAGTATTTT. Residues: CASSYLSGRALDTQYF.

This clonotype was observed a handful of times. The chain carries TRBV7-2 and TRBJ1-5, with 7 nucleotides matching TRBD1. Germline CDR1 SGHTA, CDR2 FQGNSA. This CDR3 is 13 amino acids long. V dropped 11 bases and J dropped 1; count of bases not matched to a gene: 5. CDR3 DNA sequence: TGTGCCTCCGGGGGACAGAGCAATCAGCCCCAGCATTTT. Translated: CASGGQSNQPQHF.

This clonotype has more than one count but fewer than ten. The chain couples TRBV7-2 to TRBJ2-1; TRBD2 agrees at 7 bases. Germline CDR1 reads SGHTA; CDR2 reads FQGNSA. CDR3 length: 17 residues. The ends lost 0 bases at V and 8 bases at J; junction bases unmatched: 13. The CDR3 spells CASSLASGGRILHEQFF. CDR3 coding DNA: TGTGCCAGCAGCTTAGCGTCCGGCGGGAGAATTCTCCATGAGCAGTTCTTC.

The chain employs TRBV27 and TRBJ1-6; perhaps TRBD1 as D (5 bases). V was trimmed by 6 bases and J by 7 bases, leaving 28 bases between them. This CDR3 has 19 amino acids. CDR1 MNHEY and CDR2 SMNVEV come from the germline V gene (reference sequence). The CDR3 DNA sequence: TGTGCCAGCAGCCCTTTATCTGTTGGCAGGGAACAATTAAATTCACCCCTCCACTTT. It specifies CASSPLSVGREQLNSPLHF.

This clonotype was seen at least ten times. The chain combines TRBV7-9 with TRBJ2-3; weak D call: TRBD2 (5 bases). V lost 5 bases to trimming and J lost 2 bases, with 11 bases between them. The CDR3 is 14 residues long. CDR1 and CDR2 from the germline V gene are SEHNR and FQNEAQ (reference sequence). Here the CDR3 DNA reads TGTGCCAGCAGCCGGTCCGGGAACACAGATACGCAGTATTTT. It is translated as CASSRSGNTDTQYF.

This clonotype has more than one count but fewer than ten. This chain links TRBV5-1 with TRBJ2-1; 9 positions match TRBD2. The germline V gene encodes CDR1 SGHRS and CDR2 YFSETQ. This CDR3 spans 15 amino acids. V gave up 3 bases and J gave up 2 bases; unmatched junction bases: 3. CDR3 region: CASSSAGGTYNEQFF. CDR3 nucleotides: TGCGCCAGCAGCTCAGCGGGAGGAACCTACAATGAGCAGTTCTTC.

This sequence joins TRBV6-5 and TRBJ2-1, with 7 bases aligning to TRBD2. CDR1 and CDR2 (germline): MNHEY, SVGAGI. The CDR3 covers 14 residues. V lost 2 bases, J lost 7 bases, and 5 bases stayed unmatched. CDR3 nucleotide sequence: TGTGCCAGCAGTTACCTTTCGCGGGAGAATGAGCAGTTCTTC. Its protein is CASSYLSRENEQFF.

This clonotype came up a few times. J is TRBJ2-1 and V is TRBV20-1, with D perhaps matching TRBD1 (6 bases). V was cut by 1 base and J by 12 bases, with 13 bases left in between. Germline V CDR1 and CDR2: DFQATT, SNEGSKA (reference sequence). The CDR3 covers 12 residues. The chain's CDR3 is CSARGQGLWQFF. DNA of the CDR3: TGCAGTGCTAGAGGGCAGGGGCTTTGGCAGTTCTTC.

CDR3 residues: CASSLLGQGFGKLFF. The DNA of the CDR3 is TGTGCCAGCAGCTTATTGGGACAAGGCTTTGGAAAACTGTTTTTT. The chain joins TRBV7-2 to TRBJ1-4; perhaps TRBD1 as D (6 bases). This CDR3 has 15 amino acids. Germline V gene data show CDR1 as SGHTA and CDR2 as FQGNSA. Trimming left V 2 bases short and J 10 bases short, with 17 bases between.

CDR3 protein: CAISELRGEETQYF. The CDR3 bases are TGTGCCATCAGTGAGCTAAGGGGGGAGGAGACCCAGTACTTC. The chain couples TRBV10-3 to TRBJ2-5, with D perhaps assigned TRBD1 or TRBD2 (6 bases each). The germline V and J ends were trimmed by 2 bases and 5 bases, with 12 bases remaining between them. CDR1 and CDR2 (germline): ENHRY, SYGVKD. CDR3 length equals 14 residues.